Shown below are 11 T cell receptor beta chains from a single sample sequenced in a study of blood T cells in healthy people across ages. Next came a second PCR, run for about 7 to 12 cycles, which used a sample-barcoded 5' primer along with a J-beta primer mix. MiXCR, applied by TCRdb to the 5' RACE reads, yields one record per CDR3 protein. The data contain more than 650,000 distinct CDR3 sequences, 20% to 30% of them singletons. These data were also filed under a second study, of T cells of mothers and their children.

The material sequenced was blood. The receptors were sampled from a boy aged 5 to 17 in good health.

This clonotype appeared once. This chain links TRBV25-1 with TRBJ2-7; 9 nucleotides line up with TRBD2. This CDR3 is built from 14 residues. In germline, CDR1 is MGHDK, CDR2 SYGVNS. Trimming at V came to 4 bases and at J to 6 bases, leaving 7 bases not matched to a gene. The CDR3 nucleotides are TGTGCCAGCAGTGTCGCGGGGGGGGCGGGCGAGCAGTACTTC. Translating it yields CASSVAGGAGEQYF.

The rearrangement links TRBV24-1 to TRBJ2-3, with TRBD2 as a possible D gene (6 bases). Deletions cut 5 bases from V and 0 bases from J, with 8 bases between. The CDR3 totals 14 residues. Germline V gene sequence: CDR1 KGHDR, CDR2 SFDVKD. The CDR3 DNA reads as TGTGCCACCAGTGGGGGGACTAGCACAGATACGCAGTATTTT. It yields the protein CATSGGTSTDTQYF.

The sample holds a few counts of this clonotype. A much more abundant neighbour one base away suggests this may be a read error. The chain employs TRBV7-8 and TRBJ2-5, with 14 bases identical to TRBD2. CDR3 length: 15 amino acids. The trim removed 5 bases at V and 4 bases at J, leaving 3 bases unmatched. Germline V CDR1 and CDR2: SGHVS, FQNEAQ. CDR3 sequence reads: CASSQTSGGAETQYF. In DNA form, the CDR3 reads TGTGCCAGCAGCCAGACTAGCGGGGGGGCAGAGACCCAGTACTTC.

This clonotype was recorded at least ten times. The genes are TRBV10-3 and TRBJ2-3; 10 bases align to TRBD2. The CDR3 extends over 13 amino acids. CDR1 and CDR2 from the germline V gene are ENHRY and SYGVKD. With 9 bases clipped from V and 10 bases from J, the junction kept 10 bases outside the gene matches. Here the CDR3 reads CAIGLAAEGAQYF. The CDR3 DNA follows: TGTGCCATAGGACTAGCGGCCGAGGGGGCGCAGTATTTT.

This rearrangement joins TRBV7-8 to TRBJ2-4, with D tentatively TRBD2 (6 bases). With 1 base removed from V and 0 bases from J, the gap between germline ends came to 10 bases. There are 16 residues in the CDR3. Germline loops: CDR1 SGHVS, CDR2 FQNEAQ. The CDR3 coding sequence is TGTGCCAGCAGCTTAGTCGCGGGGCTAGCCAAAAACATTCAGTACTTC. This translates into CASSLVAGLAKNIQYF.

CDR3 coding DNA: TGTGCCAGCAGACCTAGACACCAGAACACTGAAGCTTTCTTT. This sequence encodes CASRPRHQNTEAFF. The chain uses TRBV12-3 or TRBV12-4 and TRBJ1-1; no clear D. This CDR3 comprises 14 residues. V was cut by 6 bases and J by 1 base, with 12 bases left in between.

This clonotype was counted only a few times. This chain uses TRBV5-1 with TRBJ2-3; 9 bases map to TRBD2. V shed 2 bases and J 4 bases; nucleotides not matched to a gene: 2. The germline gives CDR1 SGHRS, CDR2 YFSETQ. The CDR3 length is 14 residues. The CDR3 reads CASSFRGGADTQYF. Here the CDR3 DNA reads TGCGCCAGCAGCTTTCGCGGGGGGGCAGATACGCAGTATTTT.

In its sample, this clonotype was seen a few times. The CDR3 DNA sequence: TGTGCCAGCACTAAACGGGTTCAGCCCCAGCATTTT. Translating gives CASTKRVQPQHF. V gene TRBV21-1 combines with J gene TRBJ1-5. TRBV21-1 is recorded as a pseudogene. The CDR3 runs to 12 residues.

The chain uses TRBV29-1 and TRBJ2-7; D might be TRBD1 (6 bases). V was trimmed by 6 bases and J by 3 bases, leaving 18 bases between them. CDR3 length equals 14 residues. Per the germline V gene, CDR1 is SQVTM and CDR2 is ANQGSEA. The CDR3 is CSVYMRGGNYEQYF. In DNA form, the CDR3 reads TGCAGCGTATATATGAGAGGGGGAAACTACGAGCAGTACTTC.

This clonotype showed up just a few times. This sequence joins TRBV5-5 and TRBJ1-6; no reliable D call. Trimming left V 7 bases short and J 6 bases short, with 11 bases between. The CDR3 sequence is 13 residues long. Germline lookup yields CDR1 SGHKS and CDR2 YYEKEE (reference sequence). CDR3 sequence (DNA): TGTGCCAGCTCATTGGGTCCTAATTCACCCCTCCACTTT. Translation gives CASSLGPNSPLHF.

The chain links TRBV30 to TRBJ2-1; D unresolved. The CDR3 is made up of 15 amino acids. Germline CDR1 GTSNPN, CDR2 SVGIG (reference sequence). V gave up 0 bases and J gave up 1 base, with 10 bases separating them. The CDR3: CAWSVLLASYNEQFF. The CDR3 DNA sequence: TGTGCCTGGAGTGTACTCCTGGCGTCCTACAATGAGCAGTTCTTC.